This T cell receptor beta chain was recovered during a study of blood T cells in healthy people across ages. Healthy Russian Caucasian donors spanned ages about 6 to 100 years. Study-level results: There was a strong correlation between TCR beta diversity and naive T cell percentage.

The germline CDR1 and CDR2 sequences are SGHTA and FQGNSA. The CDR3 sequence is 15 residues long. Combining a sample-barcoded 5' primer with a J-beta primer mix, a second PCR ran for roughly 7 to 11 cycles. Each cDNA molecule was tagged by a template-switch adaptor that had 12 random nucleotides. One entry per CDR3 protein results from TCRdb running MiXCR on the 5' RACE reads. This table holds 1.4 million or so distinct CDR3 sequences, approximately 43% found once. Concerning this clonotype itself: Its specificity is not known.

The source is a woman in her late teens or twenties in good health. The sample taken for sequencing was blood. This sequence joins TRBV7-2 and TRBJ2-1, with D possibly matching TRBD2 (5 bases). Judging by the DNA end, TRBJ2-7 fits better; the J call may be wrong. The CDR3 spells CASSSAVSSYNEQYF. CDR3 in DNA: TGTGCCAGCAGCTCAGCGGTAAGCTCCTACAATGAGCAGTACTTC.